This T cell receptor (beta chain) was recorded in a study of blood T cell repertoires in COVID-19. Study-wide background: T cells, B-cell-depleted T cells, or PBMCs provided the cDNA or gDNA that served as material.

Sequenced by immunoSEQ multiplex PCR; TCRdb stores in-frame clones only, minus some. Of fewer than 120,000 clones in the sample, about 88% were seen once. The TCR originated in a woman between 50 and 59 years old with acute or convalescent COVID-19. The sample was peripheral blood.

CDR3 region: CASSLGQGGNEQFF. In DNA, the CDR3 is TGTGCCAGCAGCTTGGGACAGGGGGGAAATGAGCAGTTCTTC. V usage is TRBV7-2 and J usage is TRBJ2-1; TRBD1 aligns across 11 bases. The trim removed 3 bases at V and 7 bases at J, leaving 2 bases unmatched. CDR1 is SGHTA, CDR2 FQGNSA, per germline. The CDR3 covers 14 residues.